These 17 T cell receptor beta chains share one sample of origin, sequenced in a study of regulatory T cells in long-lasting Graves disease. Time point in this sample: newly diagnosed GD, antithyroid drugs for less than 3 months. PBMC RNA was the source of the TCR library. iRepertoire HTBI primers and Arm-PCR of CDR3 regions built TCR beta libraries. TCRdb used MiXCR to reprocess the multiplex PCR reads, holding one entry per CDR3 protein. The sample has about 440,000 distinct CDR3 sequences; about 16% are singletons. These data were also reused for a study on T cells in Graves' hyperthyroidism and ophthalmopathy.

This material consisted of peripheral blood mononuclear cells (PBMCs), taken at new diagnosis, from a patient treated with antithyroid drugs. The source of these receptors is a woman under 40 with Graves disease.

V usage is TRBV18 and J usage is TRBJ2-3; no reliable D call. Per the germline V gene, CDR1 is KGHSH and CDR2 is LQKENI. The CDR3 spans 16 residues. The V gene lost 3 bases and the J gene lost 0 bases, with 13 bases spanning the gap. The chain's CDR3 is CASSPSRVGSTDTQYF. CDR3 coding DNA: TGTGCCAGCTCACCGTCCCGCGTCGGCAGCACAGATACGCAGTATTTT.

Many counts were recorded for this clonotype. This chain joins TRBV10-3 and TRBJ2-7, with 7 bases lining up with TRBD1. This CDR3 region has 17 residues. Germline CDR1 ENHRY, CDR2 SYGVKD. V lost 4 bases, J lost 2 bases, and 14 bases stayed unmatched. CDR3 in amino acids: CAISGTGHNQATYEQYF. CDR3 nucleotide sequence: TGTGCCATCAGTGGGACAGGCCACAACCAAGCAACCTACGAGCAGTACTTC.

Ten or more counts support this clonotype. The chain combines TRBV6-1 with TRBJ2-4; 10 positions match TRBD2. J lost 1 base, V lost 2 bases, and 2 bases had no gene match. Germline CDR1 reads MNHNS; CDR2 reads SASEGT. The CDR3 covers 16 residues. CDR3 nucleotides: TGTGCCAGCAGTGAAAAACTAGCGGGGGCCAAAAACATTCAGTACTTC. Protein sequence: CASSEKLAGAKNIQYF.

V usage is TRBV6-1 and J usage is TRBJ1-2; no clear D. This CDR3 comprises 12 residues. The V gene lost 1 base and the J gene lost 5 bases, with 5 bases spanning the gap. Germline V gives CDR1 MNHNS, CDR2 SASEGT. Here the CDR3 reads CASSEGFYGYTF. In DNA, the CDR3 is TGTGCCAGCAGTGAAGGGTTTTATGGCTACACCTTC.

This clonotype has a count of ten or more. The chain employs TRBV20-1 and TRBJ2-1; 9 bases fit TRBD2. The CDR3 has 16 amino acids. Germline CDR1 is DFQATT and CDR2 is SNEGSKA (reference sequence). The trim removed 3 bases at V and 6 bases at J, leaving 12 bases unmatched. CDR3 in DNA: TGCAGTGCTAGTACGTCTAGCGGGGCCCCTCTCAATGAGCAGTTCTTC. Translation: CSASTSSGAPLNEQFF.

This clonotype was picked up many times. The gene calls are TRBV20-1 and TRBJ2-1; 7 bases fit TRBD2. Germline CDR1 reads DFQATT; CDR2 reads SNEGSKA (reference sequence). CDR3 size: 14 residues. The CDR3 DNA reads TGCAGCGCCGAGCTGGCTAGCGGTCCCAATGAGCAGTTCTTC. This codes for CSAELASGPNEQFF.

The chain joins TRBV4-1 to TRBJ1-4; D not resolved. This CDR3 has 11 residues. In germline, CDR1 is MGHRA, CDR2 YSYEKL. V lost 3 bases, J lost 12 bases, and 8 bases lay in between. In DNA form, the CDR3 reads TGCGCCAGCAGCCAGGCTGCGGAACTGTTTTTT. Protein: CASSQAAELFF.

J is TRBJ2-7 and V is TRBV28; TRBD2 agrees at 7 bases. Losses at the gene ends were 6 bases for V and 7 bases for J; bases not matched to a gene: 6. Per germline, CDR1 MDHEN and CDR2 SYDVKM. The CDR3 covers 12 residues. The CDR3 here is CASSLLAREQYF. As DNA, the CDR3 is TGTGCCAGCAGCCTACTAGCGAGGGAGCAGTACTTC.

A few counts support this clonotype. The V and J genes are TRBV7-3 and TRBJ1-6, with 9 bases identical to TRBD1. From germline, CDR1 is SGHTA and CDR2 FQGTGA. The CDR3 loop spans 15 amino acids. Unmatched junction bases numbered 6, after V lost 2 bases and J lost 10 bases. The CDR3 DNA reads TGTGCCAGCAGCTTATACTCGACAGGGGGATCACCCCTCCACTTT. This codes for CASSLYSTGGSPLHF.

The table lists this clonotype with a few counts. The rearrangement links TRBV6-4 to TRBJ2-2, with a possible D match to TRBD1 (5 bases). This CDR3 spans 14 amino acids. The germline V and J ends were trimmed by 8 bases and 2 bases, with 12 bases remaining between them. Germline CDR1 reads MRHNA; CDR2 reads SNTAGT. The CDR3, as DNA: TGTGCCAGCGGGGCCAAGGACAACACCGGGGAGCTGTTTTTT. Translating it yields CASGAKDNTGELFF.

The rearrangement uses TRBV27 and TRBJ2-1; TRBD2 agrees at 16 bases. Trimming took 6 bases from V and 9 from J; bases not matched to a gene: 8. CDR3 length: 16 amino acids. Germline assignment: CDR1 MNHEY and CDR2 SMNVEV (reference sequence). The CDR3 DNA reads TGTGCCAGCAGAGGGGGACTAGCGGGAGGGCCTGTTGAGCAGTTCTTC. This codes for CASRGGLAGGPVEQFF.

This clonotype was counted ten times or more. The chain recombines TRBV30 with TRBJ1-5; TRBD1 is a possible D gene (6 bases). V lost 5 bases, J lost 4 bases, and 12 bases lay in between. This CDR3 is built from 13 residues. Germline V gives CDR1 GTSNPN, CDR2 SVGIG (reference sequence). This CDR3 reads CAWSRDTNQPQHF. The DNA for the CDR3 is TGTGCCTGGTCCCGGGACACTAATCAGCCCCAGCATTTT.

This clonotype was observed a handful of times. The J gene is TRBJ2-2, the V gene TRBV4-2; 9 bases are a match to TRBD2. Germline values: CDR1 LGHNA, CDR2 YNFKEQ. The CDR3 length is 18 residues. V was clipped by 2 bases and J by 4 bases; unmatched bases: 11. CDR3 bases: TGTGCCAGCAGCCAATTTGAAGAAGGTAGCGGGAGCACCGGGGAGCTGTTTTTT. Its translation: CASSQFEEGSGSTGELFF.

This clonotype was found many times. The V and J genes are TRBV20-1 and TRBJ2-7; D is unresolved. In germline, CDR1 is DFQATT, CDR2 SNEGSKA (reference sequence). The CDR3 totals 14 residues. With 1 base removed from V and 0 bases from J, the gap between germline ends came to 10 bases. The CDR3 region is CSARGKDFSYEQYF. CDR3 in DNA: TGCAGTGCTAGAGGGAAAGACTTCTCCTACGAGCAGTACTTC.

This clonotype was counted ten times or more. This sequence joins TRBV6-5 and TRBJ2-7; D is undetermined. From germline, CDR1 is MNHEY and CDR2 SVGAGI. The V gene lost 4 bases and the J gene lost 2 bases, with 12 bases spanning the gap. The CDR3 has 14 residues. The CDR3 region has the DNA TGTGCCAGCAGTTCCAGTCCGGGCCCCTACGAGCAGTACTTC. Protein product: CASSSSPGPYEQYF.

CDR3 amino acids: CSVEGGGAYYGYTF. CDR3 sequence (DNA): TGCAGCGTTGAAGGAGGGGGCGCCTACTATGGCTACACCTTC. This chain joins TRBV29-1 and TRBJ1-2; 7 nucleotides align to TRBD1. V lost 1 base to trimming and J lost 3 bases; unmatched junction nucleotides: 5. The CDR3 contains 14 residues. CDR1 SQVTM and CDR2 ANQGSEA come from the germline V gene.

This clonotype was counted only a few times. This chain joins TRBV7-6 and TRBJ2-1; 8 bases map to TRBD2. This CDR3 has 17 amino acids. CDR1 and CDR2 from the germline V gene are SGHVS and FNYEAQ. The ends lost 5 bases at V and 6 bases at J; junction bases unmatched: 15. The CDR3 nucleotides read TGTGCCAGCAGCCCCACGGGCGGGACTAGTCTCGGCAATGAGCAGTTCTTC. Amino acids: CASSPTGGTSLGNEQFF.